Below are 22 T cell receptor beta chains sequenced from a single sample in a study of glioma-infiltrating T cells. The iRepertoire nested amplicon-rescue multiplex PCR amplified TCR alpha and beta CDR3s from RNA. TCRdb fed the multiplex PCR reads into MiXCR, producing one record per CDR3 protein. The sample comprises about 410,000 distinct CDR3 sequences, 41% of which are singletons, and 12% rests with the top ten. Material for sequencing was glioma tissue, nonneoplastic brain tissue, or PBMCs (not recorded which). The receptors here all came from a human donor with low-grade glioma or glioblastoma, undergoing nonglioma brain surgery, or in good health (not recorded which).

This clonotype occurred a few times. The chain combines TRBV24-1 with TRBJ1-6; D ambiguous. Germline-derived CDR1 and CDR2 are KGHDR and SFDVKD. The V end was cut by 1 base, the J end by 8 bases, with 11 bases between. The CDR3 totals 15 residues. The CDR3 sequence: CATSDFVGAHSPLHF. The DNA for the CDR3 is TGTGCCACCAGTGATTTTGTAGGAGCCCATTCACCCCTCCACTTT.

This clonotype was observed a handful of times. The chain uses TRBV20-1 and TRBJ2-7, with TRBD1 identical over 9 bases. Per the germline V gene, CDR1 is DFQATT and CDR2 is SNEGSKA (reference sequence). V was pared by 4 bases and J by 0 bases, with 4 bases of the junction left unmatched. The CDR3 extends over 14 amino acids. The DNA for the CDR3 is TGCAGTGCTAACGGACAGGGGAGCTCCTACGAGCAGTACTTC. As protein: CSANGQGSSYEQYF.

V gene TRBV27 combines with J gene TRBJ2-7; a weak D match, TRBD2 (6 bases). This CDR3 is built from 15 residues. Germline V gene data show CDR1 as MNHEY and CDR2 as SMNVEV (reference sequence). Trimming took off 7 bases at V and 0 bases at J, with 16 bases between the two ends. CDR3 sequence: CASIFLAQSSYEQYF. The CDR3 nucleotides are TGTGCCAGCATTTTTCTAGCGCAGAGCTCCTACGAGCAGTACTTC.

This clonotype was counted at least ten times. CDR3 nucleotide sequence: TGTGCCAGCAGCCCCCAAGGAGGCACTGAAGCTTTCTTT. Amino acid sequence: CASSPQGGTEAFF. The chain combines TRBV7-3 with TRBJ1-1; D remains ambiguous. This CDR3 is built from 13 residues. Trimming took 5 bases from V and 4 from J, leaving 11 bases between them. CDR1 is SGHTA and CDR2 is FQGTGA in the germline V gene.

This clonotype was counted between two and nine times. The CDR3: CASSSRGAGGTYEQFF. Here the CDR3 DNA reads TGTGCCAGCAGCTCCCGGGGGGCGGGGGGTACGTATGAGCAGTTCTTC. J is TRBJ2-1 and V is TRBV6-2 or TRBV6-3; TRBD2 aligns across 8 bases. The CDR3 is 16 amino acids. CDR1 and CDR2 from the germline V gene are MNHEY and SVGEGT. V shed 6 bases and J 8 bases; nucleotides not matched to a gene: 15.

This clonotype was detected ten times or more. The chain is built from TRBV6-1 and TRBJ2-1; maybe TRBD2 (6 bases). V lost 5 bases and J lost 7, with 15 bases in between. The CDR3 is made up of 14 amino acids. Germline CDR1 is MNHNS and CDR2 is SASEGT. The CDR3 protein is CASSRRETENEQFF. The DNA of the CDR3 is TGTGCCAGCAGTAGACGGGAGACAGAGAATGAGCAGTTCTTC.

This clonotype has just a few counts. The V call is TRBV20-1, the J call TRBJ1-3; D ambiguous. Germline CDR1 is DFQATT and CDR2 is SNEGSKA (reference sequence). The CDR3 totals 13 residues. This CDR3 reads CSLLRVPGNTIYF. In DNA form, the CDR3 reads TGCAGCCTACTCCGAGTGCCTGGAAACACCATATATTTT.

This clonotype came up many times. The chain has TRBV6-2 or TRBV6-3 and TRBJ1-1; tentatively, D is TRBD1 (5 bases). CDR3 length equals 14 residues. Per the germline V gene, CDR1 is MNHEY and CDR2 is SVGEGT. V lost 3 bases to trimming and J lost 3 bases, with 11 bases between them. The DNA for the CDR3 is TGTGCCAGCAGTTATCAGCCAGGGTACACTGAAGCTTTCTTT. It specifies CASSYQPGYTEAFF.

This chain joins TRBV2 and TRBJ1-5; no firm D call. There are 15 residues in the CDR3. The ends were cut back, 6 bases at V and 3 bases at J, with 15 bases in the middle. The germline V gene encodes CDR1 SNHLY and CDR2 FYNNEI. CDR3 sequence: CASSPKNRDNQPQHF. The CDR3, as DNA: TGTGCCAGCAGCCCGAAAAACCGGGACAATCAGCCCCAGCATTTT.

This clonotype appeared a few times. The chain joins TRBV28 to TRBJ2-7, with 11 bases fitting TRBD2. The germline gives CDR1 MDHEN, CDR2 SYDVKM. There are 14 residues in the CDR3. Germline trimming cut 5 bases from V and 6 bases from J; bases unmatched to any gene: 6. DNA for the CDR3: TGTGCCAGCAGTCCGACTAGCGGGATCCGCGAGCAGTACTTC. This translates into CASSPTSGIREQYF.

The V gene is TRBV10-2, the J gene TRBJ1-1; no definite D call. V was shortened by 8 bases and J by 0 bases, with 10 bases between the two germline ends. Germline V lookup: CDR1 WSHSY, CDR2 SAAADI. This CDR3 is 13 amino acids long. Written as DNA, the CDR3 is TGCGCCAGCTCAGGAAATGTGAACACTGAAGCTTTCTTT. Residues: CASSGNVNTEAFF.

This clonotype was seen only a few times. The rearrangement joins TRBV15 to TRBJ2-5, with TRBD2 matching over 14 bases. In germline, CDR1 is LNHNV, CDR2 YYDKDF (reference sequence). With V trimmed by 5 bases and J by 5 bases, 13 bases remained unmatched. The length of the CDR3 is 18 residues. The CDR3 DNA follows: TGTGCCACCAGCCGGGGACTAGCGGGGGCGGCGATCGTTGAGACCCAGTACTTC. Its translation is CATSRGLAGAAIVETQYF.

This clonotype has a count of ten or more. This chain links TRBV7-2 with TRBJ2-7, with D possibly TRBD1 on 5 matching bases. CDR3 length: 12 amino acids. Trimming removed 5 bases at V and 5 bases at J, with 10 bases between. Germline CDR1 is SGHTA and CDR2 is FQGNSA. In nucleotides, the CDR3 is TGTGCCAGCAGCCCAACAGGCGACGAGCAGTACTTC. As protein: CASSPTGDEQYF.

The genes are TRBV28 and TRBJ2-7; 8 bases are a match to TRBD1. Germline V gene sequence: CDR1 MDHEN, CDR2 SYDVKM. CDR3 size: 16 residues. With 5 bases clipped from V and 2 bases from J, the junction kept 11 bases outside the gene matches. CDR3 nucleotide sequence: TGTGCCAGCAGTCCCTTCGGGACAGGTGCTACCTACGAGCAGTACTTC. Translation: CASSPFGTGATYEQYF.

About this clonotype: Just one base apart from a much larger clone, this may be a read error. The J gene is TRBJ2-1, the V gene TRBV15, with a possible D match to TRBD2 (5 bases). The CDR3 length is 16 residues. Germline CDR1 LNHNV, CDR2 YYDKDF (reference sequence). V was trimmed by 5 bases and J by 7 bases, leaving 21 bases between them. The CDR3 coding sequence is TGTGCCACCAGCCTAGAGTCACTAGGCCAGGTGAATGAGCAGTTCTTC. This encodes CATSLESLGQVNEQFF.

The gene calls are TRBV4-1 and TRBJ1-2, with D perhaps matching TRBD1 (6 bases). In germline, CDR1 is MGHRA, CDR2 YSYEKL. The CDR3 has 16 amino acids. Trimming left V 3 bases short and J 4 bases short, with 18 bases between. In DNA form, the CDR3 reads TGCGCCAGCAGCCACGCTATAGGGGGGGCGAGCTATGGCTACACCTTC. Its translation is CASSHAIGGASYGYTF.

On this clonotype itself: A junction boundary mismatches the germline segment, possibly from a read error. V and J are TRBV20-1 and TRBJ2-7; TRBD2 matches at 8 bases. The germline CDR1 and CDR2 sequences are DFQATT and SNEGSKA (reference sequence). The CDR3 extends over 14 amino acids. As DNA, the CDR3 is TGCAGTGCTAGAGTGGCCGGGAGGGTAGAGGAGCTGTACTTC. The encoded protein is CSARVAGRVEELYF.

J is TRBJ2-5 and V is TRBV12-3 or TRBV12-4, with a weak D call TRBD1 (6 bases). CDR3 length equals 12 residues. Trimming removed 3 bases at V and 8 bases at J, with 10 bases between. The CDR3, as DNA: TGTGCCAGCAGTTTTACAGGGACAACCCAGTACTTC. It codes for CASSFTGTTQYF.

This clonotype was counted many times. V gene TRBV28 combines with J gene TRBJ1-1; D may be TRBD1 (6 bases). V was cut by 5 bases and J by 7 bases, with 20 bases left in between. CDR1 MDHEN and CDR2 SYDVKM come from the germline V gene. The CDR3 extends over 15 amino acids. The DNA of the CDR3 is TGTGCCAGCAGTGATCACGGGGGGGCCCTCCTTGAAGCTTTCTTT. This codes for CASSDHGGALLEAFF. Looking up the rest from reference TRBV28 and TRBJ1-1 gives the full variable domain: DVKVTQSSRYLVKRTGEKVFLECVQDMDHENMFWYRQDPGLGLRLIYFSYDVKMKEKGDIPEGYSVSREKKERFSLILESASTNQTSMYLCASSDHGGALLEAFFGQGTRLTVV.

This clonotype has more than one count but fewer than ten. The J gene is TRBJ1-3, the V gene TRBV20-1, with D possibly matching TRBD1 (5 bases). CDR3 length equals 14 residues. Trimming took off 2 bases at V and 4 bases at J, with 12 bases between the two ends. The germline gives CDR1 DFQATT, CDR2 SNEGSKA (reference sequence). CDR3 sequence reads: CSARFPGRGNTIYF. In DNA, the CDR3 is TGCAGTGCTAGATTCCCAGGGCGCGGAAACACCATATATTTT.

The sample holds a few counts of this clonotype. The chain links TRBV14 to TRBJ2-1, with 8 bases fitting TRBD2. Losses at the gene ends were 3 bases for V and 7 bases for J; bases not matched to a gene: 11. Germline V gene sequence: CDR1 SGHDN, CDR2 FVKESK. The length of the CDR3 is 16 residues. CDR3 sequence (DNA): TGTGCCAGCAGCCACCGGAGCGGGAGTGGCAGGAATGAGCAGTTCTTC. Amino acid sequence: CASSHRSGSGRNEQFF.

The chain joins TRBV20-1 to TRBJ2-3; D perhaps matches TRBD2 (6 bases). The CDR3 contains 14 residues. V was clipped by 5 bases and J by 0 bases, with 12 bases between them. CDR1 DFQATT and CDR2 SNEGSKA come from the germline V gene (reference sequence). The CDR3 spells CSAVPAGSTDTQYF. CDR3 nucleotides: TGCAGTGCTGTACCAGCGGGTAGCACAGATACGCAGTATTTT.